Below, 18 T cell receptor beta chains from the same sample are listed, as sequenced in a study of Graves' ophthalmopathy and Graves' hyperthyroidism. Investigators amplified TCR beta CDR3 regions from RNA transcripts. Amplification began with first-round RT-PCR using HTBI primers, then second-round multiplex PCR was performed. MiXCR was run by TCRdb on the multiplex PCR reads, yielding one entry per CDR3 protein. Here the sample spans approximately 700,000 distinct CDR3 sequences, roughly two fifths being singletons. Sequenced sample: peripheral blood. All receptors come from an adult man with Graves' ophthalmopathy.

As concerns this clonotype: One junction end does not reproduce the germline sequence, and a read error may be involved. This chain connects TRBV7-9 to TRBJ1-5; 9 nucleotides align to TRBD1. Germline V gene sequence: CDR1 SEHNR, CDR2 FQNEAQ (reference sequence). The CDR3 spans 16 residues. The chain's CDR3 is CVSSADRGSSNQPQHF. CDR3 coding DNA: TGTGTCAGCAGCGCGGACAGGGGATCGAGCAATCAGCCCCAGCATTTT.

This clonotype was picked up many times. The chain recombines TRBV4-2 with TRBJ1-2; 7 nucleotides align to TRBD1. The CDR3 has 16 residues. The V gene's germline CDR1 is LGHNA and CDR2 YNFKEQ. V lost 0 bases, J lost 7 bases, and 11 bases stayed unmatched. The CDR3 reads CASSQDHDGQAAGYTF. Written as DNA, the CDR3 is TGTGCCAGCAGCCAAGATCACGACGGACAGGCGGCTGGCTACACCTTC.

This clonotype was counted at least ten times. The chain uses TRBV4-2 and TRBJ2-7; TRBD2 matches 10 bases. The CDR3 sequence is 14 residues long. With V trimmed by 5 bases and J by 4 bases, 5 bases remained unmatched. Looked up from germline, CDR1 is LGHNA and CDR2 is YNFKEQ. CDR3 bases: TGTGCCAGCAGCGTAGATAGCGGGGGGTACGAGCAGTACTTC. Protein sequence: CASSVDSGGYEQYF.

V usage is TRBV7-8 and J usage is TRBJ1-4, with TRBD1 identical over 7 bases. J was trimmed by 9 bases and V by 5 bases; bases with no gene match: 3. Germline V lookup: CDR1 SGHVS, CDR2 FQNEAQ. The CDR3 has 12 residues. Here the CDR3 DNA reads TGTGCCAGCAGCAAGACAGGGAAAAAACTGTTTTTT. Encoded protein: CASSKTGKKLFF.

This clonotype was detected ten times or more. V usage is TRBV2 and J usage is TRBJ2-5; no definite D call. Germline V CDR1 and CDR2: SNHLY, FYNNEI. Between the trimmed V and J ends, which lost 11 bases and 5 bases, there was a span of 12 bases. This CDR3 is built from 11 residues. DNA of the CDR3: TGTGCCGGAGCTCTTGGGGAGACCCAGTACTTC. It yields the protein CAGALGETQYF.

The chain recombines TRBV12-3 or TRBV12-4 with TRBJ2-7; D gene unclear. Trimming left V 1 base short and J 3 bases short, with 10 bases between. This CDR3 spans 14 amino acids. CDR3 in DNA: TGTGCCAGCAGTTTAGGGGATGGGAACTACGAGCAGTACTTC. Translation gives CASSLGDGNYEQYF.

The rearrangement uses TRBV7-9 and TRBJ2-6, with 8 bases that match TRBD2. In germline, CDR1 is SEHNR, CDR2 FQNEAQ (reference sequence). The length of the CDR3 is 18 residues. J lost 0 bases, V lost 5 bases, and 9 bases had no gene match. The CDR3 DNA sequence: TGTGCCAGCAGCCACCCCCAGGCGGGGGGCTCTGGGGCCAACGTCCTGACTTTC. This codes for CASSHPQAGGSGANVLTF.

This clonotype was counted ten times or more. The rearrangement joins TRBV20-1 to TRBJ1-6; D perhaps matches TRBD1 (6 bases). CDR1 and CDR2 (germline): DFQATT, SNEGSKA (reference sequence). This CDR3 contains 13 residues. The V and J ends lost 3 bases and 9 bases respectively, with 12 bases between them. The CDR3 bases are TGCAGTGCTAGGGACAGTATGTTTTCACCCCTCCACTTT. This translates into CSARDSMFSPLHF.

This clonotype was recorded many times. J is TRBJ1-1 and V is TRBV5-1; D might be TRBD1 (6 bases). Germline CDR1 SGHRS, CDR2 YFSETQ. The CDR3 is 15 amino acids. Trimming removed 0 bases at V and 0 bases at J, with 9 bases between. The CDR3 protein is CASSLAQGMNTEAFF. The CDR3 DNA reads as TGCGCCAGCAGCTTGGCCCAGGGGATGAACACTGAAGCTTTCTTT.

The chain links TRBV12-3 or TRBV12-4 to TRBJ2-7; 7 nucleotides line up with TRBD1. The V and J ends lost 7 bases and 0 bases, in that order; junction bases with no gene match: 6. The CDR3 runs 14 residues. The CDR3 DNA is TGTGCCAGCACCCGGGACAGCTTCTCCTACGAGCAGTACTTC. It yields the protein CASTRDSFSYEQYF.

DNA for the CDR3: TGTGCCAGCAGCTTGGGGGTCCCCGGGGAGCTGTTTTTT. Residues: CASSLGVPGELFF. The chain links TRBV7-9 to TRBJ2-2; D tentatively reads TRBD1 or TRBD2 (5 bases each). CDR1 is SEHNR and CDR2 is FQNEAQ in the germline V gene (reference sequence). V was shortened by 3 bases and J by 6 bases, with 8 bases between the two germline ends. The CDR3 consists of 13 residues. Full variable domain (remainder filled in from reference TRBV7-9 and TRBJ2-2): DTGVSQNPRHKITKRGQNVTFRCDPISEHNRLYWYRQTLGQGPEFLTYFQNEAQLEKSRLLSDRFSAERPKGSFSTLEIQRTEQGDSAMYLCASSLGVPGELFFGEGSRLTVL.

The chain uses TRBV25-1 and TRBJ1-1; 8 nucleotides line up with TRBD1. The CDR3 extends over 13 amino acids. Germline V gene sequence: CDR1 MGHDK, CDR2 SYGVNS. The CDR3 loop is CASKTGAGTEAFF. Here the CDR3 DNA reads TGTGCTAGTAAGACAGGGGCGGGGACTGAAGCTTTCTTT.

This clonotype occurred a few times. The V gene is TRBV3-1, the J gene TRBJ2-7; 10 nucleotides line up with TRBD1. Germline V CDR1 and CDR2: LGHDT, YNNKEL (reference sequence). Trimming cost V 0 bases and J 5 bases; bases outside gene matches: 4. The CDR3 runs to 15 residues. This CDR3 reads CASSQEGQGSHEQYF. The CDR3 nucleotides read TGTGCCAGCAGCCAAGAGGGACAGGGGTCCCACGAGCAGTACTTC.

V gene TRBV11-2 combines with J gene TRBJ2-2; 13 bases are a match to TRBD2. V lost 4 bases, J lost 2 bases, and 7 bases stayed unmatched. The CDR3 is made up of 18 amino acids. The V gene's germline CDR1 is SGHAT and CDR2 FQNNGV. The CDR3 sequence is CASSSGLAGASNTGELFF. The CDR3 DNA reads TGTGCCAGCAGCTCCGGACTAGCGGGAGCTTCAAACACCGGGGAGCTGTTTTTT.

This rearrangement joins TRBV7-9 to TRBJ2-5; TRBD2 matches 11 bases. This CDR3 spans 15 amino acids. CDR1 and CDR2 (germline): SEHNR, FQNEAQ (reference sequence). V lost 5 bases, J lost 3 bases, and 5 bases stayed unmatched. The CDR3 loop reads CASSPTLAGEETQYF. CDR3 DNA: TGTGCCAGCAGCCCTACACTAGCGGGGGAAGAGACCCAGTACTTC.

The CDR3 sequence is CAWTNTMDRVETQYF. The CDR3 DNA reads as TGTGCCTGGACCAATACTATGGACAGGGTAGAGACCCAGTACTTC. The chain carries TRBV30 and TRBJ2-5, with TRBD1 identical over 8 bases. Germline CDR1 and CDR2: GTSNPN and SVGIG (reference sequence). The CDR3 has 15 amino acids. Germline trimming cut 4 bases from V and 4 bases from J; bases unmatched to any gene: 11.

V and J are TRBV9 and TRBJ1-3; 7 nucleotides line up with TRBD1. The germline V gene encodes CDR1 SGDLS and CDR2 YYNGEE. The ends lost 4 bases at V and 0 bases at J; junction bases unmatched: 7. The CDR3 runs 16 residues. CDR3 nucleotide sequence: TGTGCCAGCAGCCCACGACAGGGCCTCTCTGGAAACACCATATATTTT. Its protein product is CASSPRQGLSGNTIYF. Together with reference TRBV9 and TRBJ1-3, the CDR3 gives the full variable domain: DSGVTQTPKHLITATGQRVTLRCSPRSGDLSVYWYQQSLDQGLQFLIQYYNGEERAKGNILERFSAQQFPDLHSELNLSSLELGDSALYFCASSPRQGLSGNTIYFGEGSWLTVV.

This clonotype occurred a few times. The gene calls are TRBV20-1 and TRBJ2-7, with 7 bases matching TRBD1. There are 13 residues in the CDR3. V shed 3 bases, J shed 3 bases, and the junction held 5 bases outside the gene matches. The germline V gene encodes CDR1 DFQATT and CDR2 SNEGSKA (reference sequence). Here the CDR3 DNA reads TGCAGTGCTAGTCACGACAGGGTCTACGAGCAGTACTTC. This encodes CSASHDRVYEQYF.